These T cell receptor beta chains were read from a single sample in a study of Ad26.COV2.S vaccination and SARS-CoV-2 variants. Clones were sequenced by immunoSEQ multiplex PCR, and TCRdb holds only the in-frame ones, with some missing. The sample holds hundreds of thousands of clones, roughly 90% seen once. The material sequenced was peripheral blood, taken in a trial of Ad26.COV2.S vaccine versus placebo. These receptors were taken from a person between 18 and 65 years old who received the Ad26.COV2.S COVID-19 vaccine or a placebo. The CDR3 runs from the conserved cysteine through the conserved F or W. Fields, in order: V gene, J gene, D gene, clone size, CDR3 protein, CDR3 DNA. D genes are given only for firm matches. Size tells how often a clone was seen (once, few, many) or the class of an expanded clone, and some rows leave it out.

TRBV5-6	TRBJ2-6	TRBD1	once	CASSPRDRVFWANVLTF	TGTGCCAGCAGCCCAAGGGACAGGGTATTTTGGGCCAACGTCCTGACTTTC
TRBV5-8	TRBJ1-2	-	-	CASSLIGNGGYTF	TGTGCCAGCAGCTTGATAGGGAATGGTGGCTACACCTTC
TRBV12-3/TRBV12-4	TRBJ2-1	TRBD2	-	CASGKSSGNEQFF	TGTGCCAGCGGTAAATCTAGCGGGAATGAGCAGTTCTTC
TRBV27	TRBJ2-7	TRBD1	-	CASSSSGTVSYEQYF	TGTGCCAGCAGTTCCTCCGGGACAGTCTCCTACGAGCAGTACTTC
TRBV25-1	TRBJ1-1	-	-	CASSDPGLNTEAFF	TGTGCCAGCAGCGACCCCGGATTGAACACTGAAGCTTTCTTT
TRBV4-2	TRBJ2-1	TRBD2	-	CASSQDPISGTTYNEQFF	TGTGCCAGCAGCCAAGACCCCATTAGCGGGACGACCTACAATGAGCAGTTCTTC
TRBV5-1	TRBJ1-5	-	-	CASSFQTAGSNQPQHF	TGCGCCAGCAGCTTCCAGACGGCGGGGAGCAATCAGCCCCAGCATTTT
TRBV11-3	TRBJ2-1	TRBD2	-	CASSLVGGGAGEQFF	TGTGCCAGCAGCTTAGTAGGCGGGGGGGCCGGTGAGCAGTTCTTC
TRBV5-4	TRBJ1-6	-	-	CASSPTGSNSPLHF	TGTGCCAGCAGCCCCACAGGGAGTAATTCACCCCTCCACTTT
TRBV10-3	TRBJ2-7	TRBD2	-	CAISRTSGSSYEQYF	TGTGCCATCAGTCGGACTAGCGGGAGCTCCTACGAGCAGTACTTC
TRBV19	TRBJ1-2	-	-	CASSRPRDYGYTF	TGTGCCAGTAGTCGGCCGAGGGACTATGGCTACACCTTC
TRBV27	TRBJ2-1	TRBD2	-	CASSLSGGLGGNEQFF	TGTGCCAGCAGTCTTAGCGGGGGTCTGGGGGGCAATGAGCAGTTCTTC